The rows below give T cell receptor beta chains drawn from one sample of a study of blood T cell repertoires in COVID-19. The table came from immunoSEQ multiplex PCR; TCRdb's copy has only in-frame clones and leaves some out. The sample lists tens of thousands of clones, roughly nine tenths occurring once. The sample consisted of peripheral blood. The receptors shown here come from a man aged 55 to 69 with active or convalescent COVID-19. Both conserved end residues are part of each CDR3. The D gene is left open where the match is weak. Only some rows state a clone size, as once, few, many or a class for expanded clones.

v_call: TRBV5-1
j_call: TRBJ2-1
clone_size: once
d_call: TRBD2
cdr3_aa: CASSLTGRGGPYNEQFF
cdr3_nt: TGCGCCAGCAGCTTGACAGGGCGGGGGGGACCCTACAATGAGCAGTTCTTC

v_call: TRBV6-5
j_call: TRBJ1-2
clone_size: -
d_call: -
cdr3_aa: CASSTMTANYGYTF
cdr3_nt: TGTGCCAGCAGTACTATGACAGCAAACTATGGCTACACCTTC

v_call: TRBV7-8
j_call: TRBJ1-1
clone_size: -
d_call: TRBD1
cdr3_aa: CASSPGGAGDTEAFF
cdr3_nt: TGTGCCAGCAGCCCAGGGGGCGCCGGGGACACTGAAGCTTTCTTT

v_call: TRBV11-2
j_call: TRBJ1-4
clone_size: -
d_call: -
cdr3_aa: CASSPERVNEKLFF
cdr3_nt: TGTGCCAGCAGCCCGGAGAGGGTTAATGAAAAACTGTTTTTT

v_call: TRBV2
j_call: TRBJ1-4
clone_size: -
d_call: -
cdr3_aa: CASGTVVATNEKLFF
cdr3_nt: TGTGCCAGCGGAACAGTCGTCGCAACTAATGAAAAACTGTTTTTT

v_call: TRBV27
j_call: TRBJ2-2
clone_size: -
d_call: -
cdr3_aa: CASSLLEVPGELFF
cdr3_nt: TGTGCCAGCAGTTTATTGGAGGTCCCCGGGGAGCTGTTTTTT

v_call: TRBV2
j_call: TRBJ1-1
clone_size: -
d_call: -
cdr3_aa: CASRGQGGTEAFF
cdr3_nt: TGTGCCAGCAGGGGGCAGGGTGGTACTGAAGCTTTCTTT

v_call: TRBV5-1
j_call: TRBJ2-5
clone_size: -
d_call: TRBD2
cdr3_aa: CASSSPLAGGETQYF
cdr3_nt: TGCGCCAGCAGCTCGCCCCTAGCGGGGGGGGAGACCCAGTACTTC

v_call: TRBV28
j_call: TRBJ1-1
clone_size: -
d_call: -
cdr3_aa: CASSLVSGMNTEAFF
cdr3_nt: TGTGCCAGCAGTTTAGTTTCAGGAATGAACACTGAAGCTTTCTTT

v_call: TRBV16
j_call: TRBJ1-6
clone_size: once
d_call: -
cdr3_aa: CASSQSTAGSPLHF
cdr3_nt: TGTGCCAGCAGCCAATCGACAGCCGGATCACCCCTCCACTTT